This T cell receptor (beta chain) was sequenced for a study of a mutant IDH1 vaccine in newly diagnosed glioma. Study summary: Treated patients showed a male proportion of approximately 62%, a female proportion of around 40%, and a mean age of approximately 40 years.

Profiling relied on immunoSEQ multiplex PCR, and the TCRdb table lists in-frame clones only, not all of them. The sample lists about 32,000 clones, roughly 80% seen once, with roughly a fifth in the top ten. Time point denoted: baseline, week 1 (first vaccination visit). Treatment described: pre-vaccination baseline after standard-of-care therapy. V lost 5 bases and J 4 bases, leaving 13 bases between the germline ends. Germline V gene lookup returns CDR1 SGHRS and CDR2 YFSETQ. The CDR3 is 13 residues long. Specimen: PBMCs, collected from a glioma patient treated with radiotherapy, temozolomide or both. V is TRBV5-1 and J is TRBJ2-7, with a weak D call TRBD2 (5 bases). The origin of this receptor is a man younger than 40 with glioma. The CDR3 reads CASREGSDYEQYF. For the CDR3, the DNA is TGCGCCAGCAGAGAGGGTTCGGATTACGAGCAGTACTTC.